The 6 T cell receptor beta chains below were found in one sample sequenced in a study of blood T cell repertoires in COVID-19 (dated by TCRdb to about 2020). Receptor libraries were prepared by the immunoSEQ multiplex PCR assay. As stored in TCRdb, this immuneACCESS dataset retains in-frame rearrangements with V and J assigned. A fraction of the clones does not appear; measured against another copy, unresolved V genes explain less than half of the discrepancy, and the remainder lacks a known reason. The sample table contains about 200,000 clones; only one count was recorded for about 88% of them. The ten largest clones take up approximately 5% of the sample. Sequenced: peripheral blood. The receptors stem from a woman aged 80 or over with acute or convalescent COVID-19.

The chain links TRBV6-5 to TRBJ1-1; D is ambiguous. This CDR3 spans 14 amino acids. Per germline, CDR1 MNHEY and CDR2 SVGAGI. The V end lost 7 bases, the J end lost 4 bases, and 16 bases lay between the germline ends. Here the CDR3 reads CASKKEGWGTEAFF. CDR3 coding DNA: TGTGCCAGCAAGAAGGAGGGTTGGGGCACTGAAGCTTTCTTT.

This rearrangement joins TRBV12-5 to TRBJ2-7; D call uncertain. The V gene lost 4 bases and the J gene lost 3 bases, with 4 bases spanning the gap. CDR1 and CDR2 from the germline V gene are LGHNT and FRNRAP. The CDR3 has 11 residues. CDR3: CASGSNYEQYF. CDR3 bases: TGTGCTAGTGGTTCTAACTACGAGCAGTACTTC.

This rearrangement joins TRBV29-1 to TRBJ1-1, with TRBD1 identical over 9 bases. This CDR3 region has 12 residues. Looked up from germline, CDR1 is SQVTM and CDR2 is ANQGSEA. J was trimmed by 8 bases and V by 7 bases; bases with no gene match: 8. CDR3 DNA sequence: TGCAGCGCCAAAGGGGACAGGGAAGAAGCTTTCTTT. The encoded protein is CSAKGDREEAFF.

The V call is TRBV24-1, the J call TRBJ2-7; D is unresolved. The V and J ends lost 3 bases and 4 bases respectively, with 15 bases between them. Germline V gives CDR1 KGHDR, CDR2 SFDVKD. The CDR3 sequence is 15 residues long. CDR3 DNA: TGTGCCACCAGTGATGGTTCAGGTCTTGGGTACGAGCAGTACTTC. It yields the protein CATSDGSGLGYEQYF.

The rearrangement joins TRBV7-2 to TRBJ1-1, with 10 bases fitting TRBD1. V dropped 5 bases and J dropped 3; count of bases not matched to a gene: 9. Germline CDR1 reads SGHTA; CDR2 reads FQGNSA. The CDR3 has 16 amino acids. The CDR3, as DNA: TGTGCCAGCAGCGCCCCGGACAGGGGGGGGGACACTGAAGCTTTCTTT. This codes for CASSAPDRGGDTEAFF.

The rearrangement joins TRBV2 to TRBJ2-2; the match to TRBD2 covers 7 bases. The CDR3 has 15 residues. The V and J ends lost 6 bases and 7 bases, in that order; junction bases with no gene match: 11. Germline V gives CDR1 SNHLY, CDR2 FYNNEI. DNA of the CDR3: TGTGCCAGCAGGTTAGGGAGGGTTCAGGTCGGGGAGCTGTTTTTT. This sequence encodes CASRLGRVQVGELFF.